This T cell receptor beta chain was obtained from a study of blood T cell repertoires in COVID-19. At the level of the study: Nucleic acid was either cDNA or gDNA, and it came from T cells, B-cell-depleted T cells, or PBMCs.

The ends were cut back, 0 bases at V and 2 bases at J, with 8 bases in the middle. The CDR3 has 14 amino acids. The germline V gene has CDR1 MGHRA and CDR2 YSYEKL. Source study methods: Reference gene primer amplification in the assay estimated nucleated cell counts. Profiled with immunoSEQ multiplex PCR; TCRdb holds only in-frame clones, not every one. D and trimming were read from the DNA, whereas the V and J calls and clone size are those reported in that table. This sample has 250,000 to 300,000 clones; around 87% occur once, and the top ten carry roughly 1.6%. The table lists this clone with a few counts.

The source of this sequence is a woman in her 40s who had recovered from COVID-19. The chain has TRBV4-1 and TRBJ2-7; D unresolved. Sequenced input: peripheral blood. CDR3 residues: CASSQDPSAYEQYF. The CDR3 DNA follows: TGCGCCAGCAGCCAAGACCCATCGGCCTACGAGCAGTACTTC.